The entry that follows covers one T cell receptor beta chain sequence. The antigen is undetermined. These data originate in a study of T cells in Graves' hyperthyroidism and ophthalmopathy. Study summary: Peripheral blood was taken when the disease was first diagnosed, before any treatment began.

V was pared by 0 bases and J by 0 bases, with 8 bases between. CDR3 length: 15 amino acids. Germline loops: CDR1 MNHEY, CDR2 SVGAGI. TCR beta CDR3 sequences were amplified from RNA transcripts. TCR CDR3 underwent first-round RT-PCR with the HTBI primer set. TCRdb reanalysed the multiplex PCR reads using MiXCR and keeps one entry per CDR3 protein. The repertoire holds around 690,000 distinct CDR3 sequences, with 15% to 20% as singletons. General study points: A model of 13 V-J pairs discriminated ophthalmopathy from stable hyperthyroidism.

Patients aged 18 to 65 had newly diagnosed hyperthyroidism that had lasted under 2 months. What was sequenced was blood. The TCR was taken from a man aged 50 or older with Graves' hyperthyroidism. The rearrangement joins TRBV6-5 to TRBJ1-1; D call uncertain. The CDR3 DNA reads TGTGCCAGCAGTTACTCCGTGCTCCTGAACACTGAAGCTTTCTTT. Its protein is CASSYSVLLNTEAFF.